This T cell receptor beta chain was sequenced in a study of tumor and adjacent non-tumor tissue in lung cancer (dated by TCRdb to the late 2010s). With regard to the full study: The cohort included roughly 11 adenocarcinoma, 2 squamous cell carcinoma and 1 small cell lung cancer patients. TCRbeta CDR3 sequencing was performed on roughly 27 paired specimens, with one tumor sample and one normal lung sample collected per patient. Sequencing produced about 130 million productive TCRbeta reads in total, an average of about 4.2 million reads per sample. The study compared bulk TCRbeta repertoires between lung tumor tissue and matched distant non-tumor lung tissue from more than twelve lung cancer patients. Among the approximately 15 patients, ages ranged from about 31 to 85 years, 10 were men and 5 were women, and disease was TNM stage I to III.

RNA was isolated from bulk, unsorted tissue, and RNA quality was assessed with a NanoDrop ND-1000 and an Agilent 2100. Newly diagnosed lung cancer patients without prior chemotherapy who had been admitted for thoracic surgery in China between August and November 2014 were enrolled as donors. Patients who had received previous radiotherapy or chemotherapy, or who had another concurrent cancer, were excluded from the study. Surgical tissue pieces of roughly 1-2 cm3 were preserved in RNAlater solution and were kept at -80 degrees C until use. Libraries were constructed by multiplex PCR. Sequencing took place on an Illumina HiSeq 2500. TCRbeta libraries were constructed through three rounds of nested PCR with primers (Table S4) according to protocols modified from ARM-PCR. PCR products of 200-500 bp were gel-excised and purified with the QIAquick gel extraction kit before sequencing. From the authors' description of their analysis: Trimmomatic was used to clean the reads, FLASH was used to merge the reads into complete CDR3 sequences, and MiTCR was used to assign the reads to V(D)J germline segments. Clonal diversity was calculated as the inverse Simpson's index using VDJtools. In-frame sequences without a premature stop codon were defined as productive reads. In-frame beta chains were kept once TCRdb had trimmed the public reads at Q25 with fastp and called clones with MiXCR. Each entry is one CDR3 protein sequence, shown with its most common DNA and genes. These V and J calls are TCRdb output, not the study's own analysis. The table for this sample lists 100,000 to 150,000 distinct CDR3 sequences; about 66% of them were counted only once. In total, the top ten clones hold 9.5% to 15% of the sample.

As encoded in the germline V gene, CDR1 is SGHAT while CDR2 is FQNNGV. The CDR3, cysteine through phenylalanine, is 13 amino acids long. Only the CDR3 DNA is retained, 39 bases long and in frame from the first base. This clonotype occurred a few times. The target of this receptor is not known. The junction departs from germline at one end; a sequencing error may be responsible. The paper as a whole reports these results and caveats: TCR diversity was significantly higher in younger patients, and higher tumor TCR diversity was associated with shorter overall and disease-free survival. The top 100 clones made up a significantly larger cumulative share of the repertoire in normal lung than in tumor tissue. The sequencing platform is not named in the methods, and unique molecular identifiers are not mentioned. Only about 15 patients were in the cohort, and the authors stated that larger samples and more detailed clinical data are needed. Tumor tissue showed significantly higher TCR diversity (inverse Simpson) than normal lung tissue, at around 450 vs 150 (P = 0.0075, Mann-Whitney U test). Because peripheral blood was not sequenced, the blood TCRbeta repertoires of the lung cancer patients in the study went unexamined.

The TCR sequence derives from a man between 25 and 39 years old with non-small cell lung cancer. The rearranged segments are TRBV11-2 and TRBJ1-2; a tentative D call is TRBD1 (5 bases match). Sequenced sample: lung tumor tissue. The CDR3 protein: CASSLGGLNGYIF. The DNA is TGTGCCAGCAGCTTAGGGGGGTTGAATGGCTACATCTTC.